This is a list of T cell receptor beta chains from one sample in a study of blood T cell repertoires in COVID-19. This table comes from immunoSEQ multiplex PCR, and its TCRdb copy is limited to in-frame clones, with some not included. The table records more than 200,000 clones, about 85% of them present only once. The sample consisted of peripheral blood. The receptors were sampled from an elderly woman with acute or convalescent COVID-19. Each CDR3 is given with its conserved first and last residue. D genes are given only for firm matches. Size is stated for part of the rows, as once, few or many counts, or as a class when the clone is expanded.

clone size	D gene	J gene	V gene	CDR3 DNA	CDR3 protein
NA	TRBD1	TRBJ2-5	TRBV27	TGTGCCAGCAGTCCCCGGGACAGGGGGGACCAAGAGACCCAGTACTTC	CASSPRDRGDQETQYF
NA	NA	TRBJ1-1	TRBV5-1	TGCGCCAGCAGCGACAGCATGAACACTGAAGCTTTCTTT	CASSDSMNTEAFF
NA	TRBD1	TRBJ2-5	TRBV6-5	TGTGCCAGCATGAAGTGGACAGGGGGCGGGGAGACCCAGTACTTC	CASMKWTGGGETQYF
NA	NA	TRBJ1-5	TRBV11-2	TGTGCCAGCAGCTTGGGAGCCAATCAGCCCCAGCATTTT	CASSLGANQPQHF
NA	NA	TRBJ2-7	TRBV19	TGTGCCAGTAGTGACTCCGGGACACTATCCTACGAGCAGTACTTC	CASSDSGTLSYEQYF
NA	NA	TRBJ2-1	TRBV6-5	TGTGCCAGCAGCGACGTCCCGGGGAATGAGCAGTTCTTC	CASSDVPGNEQFF
NA	NA	TRBJ1-5	TRBV27	TGTGCCAGCAGTTTGGGCCGCAATCAGCCCCAGCATTTT	CASSLGRNQPQHF
many	TRBD1	TRBJ2-5	TRBV6-5	TGTGCCAGCACCTACCGGGGACAGGGCACTACCCAGTACTTC	CASTYRGQGTTQYF
NA	TRBD1	TRBJ2-5	TRBV7-9	TGTGCCAGCAGCTATACAGTAGGGGGCAGGGAGACCCAGTACTTC	CASSYTVGGRETQYF
NA	TRBD1	TRBJ1-6	TRBV27	TGTGCCAGCAGCACCGGGACAGGGTACTCACCCCTCCACTTT	CASSTGTGYSPLHF
once	NA	TRBJ1-4	TRBV30	TGTGCCTGGAGTTACCGACAGACTAATGAAAAACTGTTTTTT	CAWSYRQTNEKLFF
NA	TRBD1	TRBJ2-7	TRBV2	TGTGCCAGCAGGACGGGACAGGGGGCCTCCGAGCAGTACTTC	CASRTGQGASEQYF
NA	TRBD2	TRBJ2-5	TRBV4-2	TGTGCCAGCAGCCAAGGAGCTAGCGGGAGGGCTCCAGAGACCCAGTACTTC	CASSQGASGRAPETQYF
NA	TRBD1	TRBJ1-5	TRBV28	TGTGCCAGCAGCACCGACAGGGGATCGAGCAATCAGCCCCAGCATTTT	CASSTDRGSSNQPQHF
NA	NA	TRBJ2-1	TRBV27	TGTGCCAGCAGTTTGACCCCGGGCAATGAGCAGTTCTTC	CASSLTPGNEQFF
NA	NA	TRBJ2-1	TRBV2	TGTGCCAGCAGTGAAGTGGGCGGGCAACGCTACAATGAGCAGTTCTTC	CASSEVGGQRYNEQFF
once	NA	TRBJ2-2	TRBV19	TGTGCCAGTAGTATGGGACACGTCGGCACCGGGGAGCTGTTTTTT	CASSMGHVGTGELFF
NA	NA	TRBJ1-1	TRBV19	TGTGCCAGTACCCGGGAAGGGGGACACCTGAACACTGAAGCTTTCTTT	CASTREGGHLNTEAFF
NA	TRBD1	TRBJ2-2	TRBV30	TGTGCCTTGGAACAGGGGGCGCAGGGTACCGGGGAGCTGTTTTTT	CALEQGAQGTGELFF
NA	TRBD1	TRBJ1-2	TRBV19	TGTGCCAGTAGTAGCCCCGGACAGGGAAACTATGGCTACACCTTC	CASSSPGQGNYGYTF
NA	NA	TRBJ1-6	TRBV3-1/TRBV3-2	TGTGCCAGCAGCCAAGTAGCCAATTCACCCCTCCACTTT	CASSQVANSPLHF
NA	TRBD1	TRBJ2-2	TRBV11-3	TGTGCCAGCAGCCCTCGAGACAGGGGGACAACCGGGGAGCTGTTTTTT	CASSPRDRGTTGELFF
NA	NA	TRBJ1-2	TRBV6-5	TGTGCCAGCAGGTTGGCAGGGGATATATATGGCTACACCTTC	CASRLAGDIYGYTF
few	NA	TRBJ1-5	TRBV30	TGTGCCTGGAGTGGTCTCTCCTCAGGGCCCCAGCATTTT	CAWSGLSSGPQHF
NA	NA	TRBJ1-5	TRBV5-5	TGTGCCAGCAGCCTGGACGGAGGGGGCAATCAGCCCCAGCATTTT	CASSLDGGGNQPQHF
NA	NA	TRBJ2-1	TRBV6-5	TGTGCCAGCAGTTTGTTTCCGGTAGCCAATGAGCAGTTCTTC	CASSLFPVANEQFF
once	NA	TRBJ1-5	TRBV27	TGTGCCAGCAGTACAAAGGGGGGGATCAATCAGCCCCAGCATTTT	CASSTKGGINQPQHF
NA	NA	TRBJ2-7	TRBV6-5	TGTGCGCTCCAACAGGGTTCTTCCTACGAGCAGTACTTC	CALQQGSSYEQYF
NA	TRBD2	TRBJ2-2	TRBV7-2	TGTGCCAGCAGCCCGAGCCGGCCTAGCGGCACCGGGGAGCTGTTTTTT	CASSPSRPSGTGELFF
few	NA	TRBJ1-1	TRBV6-4	TGTGCCAGCAGTGTTGGACATACGAACACTGAAGCTTTCTTT	CASSVGHTNTEAFF
few	TRBD1	TRBJ2-2	TRBV27	TGTGCCAGCAGTTTGGGGACAGGAGGCACCGGGGAGCTGTTTTTT	CASSLGTGGTGELFF
NA	TRBD1	TRBJ2-3	TRBV27	TGTGCCAGCAGCCATGGACAGGGGGTCGTGGGCACAGATACGCAGTATTTT	CASSHGQGVVGTDTQYF
NA	NA	TRBJ2-1	TRBV12-3/TRBV12-4	TGTGCCAGCAGTTTCCCCACGGACAGTGAGCAGTTCTTC	CASSFPTDSEQFF
NA	NA	TRBJ2-7	TRBV7-9	TGTGCCAGCAGCTCACAGGGTGTGGGGGCCTACGAGCAGTACTTC	CASSSQGVGAYEQYF
few	NA	TRBJ1-6	TRBV9	TGTGCCAGCAGCCCCCGGGACATTTCTCATTCACCCCTCCACTTT	CASSPRDISHSPLHF
NA	NA	TRBJ1-5	TRBV6-1	TGTGCCAGCAGTGAAGCATGGTCACATGCAAACAATCAGCCCCAGCATTTT	CASSEAWSHANNQPQHF
NA	NA	TRBJ1-1	TRBV12-3/TRBV12-4	TGTGCCAGCACCCCCTATGAACGCGCTGAAGCTTTCTTT	CASTPYERAEAFF
once	NA	TRBJ2-1	TRBV5-1	TGCGCCAGCAGGTCGCCACAGGATACGGAGCAGTTCTTC	CASRSPQDTEQFF
NA	NA	TRBJ2-5	TRBV6-1	TGTGCCAGCAGTGAAGGACAGCACCAAGAGACCCAGTACTTC	CASSEGQHQETQYF
once	NA	TRBJ2-5	TRBV7-9	TGTGCCAGCAGCCCGCCCGGCGGGGCAGAGACCCAGTACTTC	CASSPPGGAETQYF
NA	NA	TRBJ1-4	TRBV12-3/TRBV12-4	TGTGCCAGCAGTCGGAATGAAAAACTGTTTTTT	CASSRNEKLFF
NA	NA	TRBJ1-5	TRBV3-1/TRBV3-2	TGTGCCAGCAGCCAAGGCGGGGTCGGTAATCCCCAGCATTTT	CASSQGGVGNPQHF
NA	NA	TRBJ1-3	TRBV6-5	TGTGCCACCGAGCTCTACTCTGGAAACACCATATATTTT	CATELYSGNTIYF
NA	NA	TRBJ1-1	TRBV3-1/TRBV3-2	TGTGCCAGCAGCCAAACGTCGGACACTGAAGCTTTCTTT	CASSQTSDTEAFF
NA	NA	TRBJ2-7	TRBV5-1	TGCGCCAGCAGCGGAGGGGCGACAGGGTCCTACGAGCAGTACTTC	CASSGGATGSYEQYF
NA	NA	TRBJ2-5	TRBV5-1	TGCGCCAGCAGCCCGAACTGGGAGACCCAGTACTTC	CASSPNWETQYF
NA	NA	TRBJ1-1	TRBV29-1	TGCAGCGTTCGTCGCCGGTCTGAAGCTTTCTTT	CSVRRRSEAFF
NA	TRBD1	TRBJ1-5	TRBV19	TGTGCCAGTAGTATATTCATGAGAGGGACAGGGTCGGTACAGACCCAGCATTTT	CASSIFMRGTGSVQTQHF
once	NA	TRBJ1-5	TRBV12-3/TRBV12-4	TGTGCCAGCACGACTGGGGGGAGGCAGCCCCAGCATTTT	CASTTGGRQPQHF
NA	NA	TRBJ1-1	TRBV3-1/TRBV3-2	TGTGCCAGCAGCCAAGCACAGGACAACACTGAAGCTTTCTTT	CASSQAQDNTEAFF
NA	NA	TRBJ1-2	TRBV25-1	TGTGCCAGCAGCCTAAACGGCTATGGCTACACCTTC	CASSLNGYGYTF
NA	TRBD2	TRBJ2-2	TRBV12-5	TGTGCTAGTGGGGCGGGGGTAGGCCCACCCAACACCGGGGAGCTGTTTTTT	CASGAGVGPPNTGELFF
few	NA	TRBJ1-2	TRBV19	TGTGCCAGTAGTAACACAGGGTTCCATGGCTACACCTTC	CASSNTGFHGYTF
NA	NA	TRBJ1-2	TRBV19	TGTGCCAGTAGCCTGGGGCAGAACTATGGCTACACCTTC	CASSLGQNYGYTF
NA	NA	TRBJ1-2	TRBV5-1	TGCGCCAGCAGTTTACACCTTAACTATGGCTACACCTTC	CASSLHLNYGYTF
NA	NA	TRBJ2-3	TRBV10-3	TGTGCCATCAGTGAGTCGAGCGGGGATACGCAGTATTTT	CAISESSGDTQYF